This T cell receptor beta chain was retrieved from a study of metastatic and nonmetastatic thyroid tumors. Before thyroid surgery, none of the patients had received any treatment. TCRdb used MiXCR to call clones anew from the PCR reads. The sample consists of roughly 59,000 clones, 16% of them appearing once. This receptor was taken from a male donor with papillary thyroid cancer or a benign thyroid nodule (not recorded which). Some clones in this sample may be carry-over from other donors' samples. Sequencing was performed on blood.

CDR3 nucleotides: TGCAGTGCTGATACAGTGGTCACTGACGAGCAGTACGTC. Protein sequence: CSADTVVTDEQYV. The chain is built from TRBV20-1 and TRBJ2-7; D is unresolved. V was clipped by 5 bases and J by 5 bases, with 16 bases between them. Per the germline V gene, CDR1 is DFQATT and CDR2 is SNEGSKA (reference sequence). CDR3 length equals 13 residues.